This T cell receptor beta chain originates from a study of cytomegalovirus exposure and HLA in healthy donors. The PCR had 60 Vbeta and 13 Jbeta primers. Sequencing used immunoSEQ multiplex PCR; TCRdb keeps in-frame clones, though not all of them. The table has some 250,000 clones, about 81% seen once; the top ten hold approximately 5.3%. The CDR3 spans 12 residues. Germline CDR1 and CDR2: SEHNR and FQNEAQ (reference sequence). Of note for this clone: Germline is not matched at one junction end, which may reflect a read error.

The clonotype comes from a middle-aged woman in good health and CMV-seropositive. The rearrangement links TRBV7-9 to TRBJ2-7; a possible D gene is TRBD2 (6 bases). Sequences were obtained from PBMCs. The CDR3 is CSSSLGLLEQYF. Written as DNA, the CDR3 is TGTTCCAGCAGCCTCGGACTATTGGAGCAGTACTTC.